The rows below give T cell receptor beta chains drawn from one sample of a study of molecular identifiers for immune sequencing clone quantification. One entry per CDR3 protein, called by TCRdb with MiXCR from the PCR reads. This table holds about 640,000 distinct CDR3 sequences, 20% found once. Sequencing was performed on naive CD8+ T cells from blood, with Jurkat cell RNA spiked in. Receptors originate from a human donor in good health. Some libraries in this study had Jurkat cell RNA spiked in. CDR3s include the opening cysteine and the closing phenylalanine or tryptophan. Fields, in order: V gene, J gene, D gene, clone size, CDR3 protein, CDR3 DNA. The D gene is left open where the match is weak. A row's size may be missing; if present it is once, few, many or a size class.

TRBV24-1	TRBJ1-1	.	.	CATRAGTNTEAFF	TGTGCCACCAGAGCAGGGACGAACACTGAAGCTTTCTTT
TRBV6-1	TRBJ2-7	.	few	CASSGRGDSIYEQYF	TGTGCCAGCAGTGGAAGGGGTGACAGTATCTACGAGCAGTACTTC
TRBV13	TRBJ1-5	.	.	CASSLGPRVGNQPQHF	TGTGCCAGCAGCTTAGGGCCCAGGGTGGGCAATCAGCCCCAGCATTTT
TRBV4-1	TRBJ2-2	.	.	CASSQEGCSAGELFF	TGCGCCAGCAGCCAAGAGGGGTGTTCGGCCGGGGAGCTGTTTTTT
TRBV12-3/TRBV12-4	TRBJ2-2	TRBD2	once	CATSTSGAGELVF	TGTGCCACTTCGACTAGCGGGGCCGGGGAGCTGGTTTTT
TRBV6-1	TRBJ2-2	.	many	CASSEGSGLGPGELFF	TGTGCCAGCAGTGAAGGTTCAGGGCTAGGTCCCGGGGAGCTGTTTTTT
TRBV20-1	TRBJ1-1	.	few	CSARGPSRGARMNTEAFF	TGCAGTGCTCGAGGCCCGTCCCGGGGTGCGAGAATGAACACTGAAGCTTTCTTT
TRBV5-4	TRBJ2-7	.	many	CASSSSRLGSYEQYF	TGTGCCAGCAGCTCCAGTCGTTTGGGGTCCTACGAGCAGTACTTC
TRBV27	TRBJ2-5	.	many	CASRGILDPKETQYF	TGTGCCAGCAGGGGGATACTAGATCCCAAAGAGACCCAGTACTTC
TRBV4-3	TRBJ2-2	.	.	CASSQATGSSFAELFF	TGCGCCAGCAGCCAAGCCACAGGGAGCAGTTTTGCGGAGCTGTTTTTT
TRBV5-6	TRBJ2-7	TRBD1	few	CASSLGTGTTYEQYF	TGTGCCAGCAGCTTGGGGACAGGGACCACCTACGAGCAGTACTTC
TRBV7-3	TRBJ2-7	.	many	CASSVMGHASEQYF	TGTGCCAGCAGCGTAATGGGACATGCCTCCGAGCAGTACTTC
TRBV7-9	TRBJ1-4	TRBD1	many	CASSTRQGTNEKLFF	TGTGCCAGCAGCACACGACAGGGGACTAATGAAAAACTGTTTTTT
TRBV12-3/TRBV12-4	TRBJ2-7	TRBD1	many	CASSLSPGQSEQYF	TGTGCCAGCAGTTTAAGCCCGGGACAGAGCGAGCAGTACTTC
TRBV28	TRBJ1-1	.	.	CASSLVRVEAFF	TGTGCCAGCAGTTTAGTCCGGGTTGAAGCTTTCTTT
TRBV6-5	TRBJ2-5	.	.	CASSLRVWGETQYF	TGTGCCAGCAGCCTCAGGGTCTGGGGAGAGACCCAGTACTTC
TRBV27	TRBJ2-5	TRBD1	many	CASSPGTGRETQYF	TGTGCCAGCAGTCCGGGGACAGGTCGAGAGACCCAGTACTTC
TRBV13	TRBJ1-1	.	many	CASSFSVTGLNTEAFF	TGTGCCAGCAGCTTCTCAGTTACAGGATTGAACACTGAAGCTTTCTTT
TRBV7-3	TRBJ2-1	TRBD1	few	CASSLGTGSGDEQFF	TGTGCCAGCAGCTTAGGGACAGGGTCTGGAGATGAGCAGTTCTTC
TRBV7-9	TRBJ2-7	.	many	CASSPGQLSYEQYF	TGTGCCAGCAGCCCAGGACAGTTGTCCTACGAGCAGTACTTC
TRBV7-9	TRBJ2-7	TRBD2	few	CASSSGLAGYGEQYF	TGTGCCAGCAGCTCGGGACTAGCGGGGTATGGAGAGCAGTACTTC
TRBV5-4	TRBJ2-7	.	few	CASSFDGLPYYEQYF	TGTGCCAGCAGCTTCGACGGCCTCCCTTACTACGAGCAGTACTTC
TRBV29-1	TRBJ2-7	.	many	CSVLVLSYEQYF	TGCAGCGTTCTAGTTCTCTCCTACGAGCAGTACTTC
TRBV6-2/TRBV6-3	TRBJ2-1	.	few	CASSYSGADLSNEQFF	TGTGCCAGCAGTTACTCAGGTGCGGACCTCTCCAATGAGCAGTTCTTC
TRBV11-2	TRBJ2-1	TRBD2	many	CASSQGLAGAFTRNEQFF	TGTGCCAGCAGCCAAGGACTAGCGGGGGCCTTTACTAGGAATGAGCAGTTCTTC
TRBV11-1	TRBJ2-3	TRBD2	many	CASSLLSGSYNTQYF	TGTGCCAGCAGCTTACTTAGCGGGAGTTATAATACGCAGTATTTT
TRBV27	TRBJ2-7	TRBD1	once	CASSPLTGGGEEQYF	TGTGCCAGCAGTCCCCTGACAGGGGGCGGGGAAGAGCAGTACTTC
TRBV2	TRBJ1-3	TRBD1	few	CASSEDLTGGFGNTIYF	TGTGCCAGCAGTGAAGACTTGACAGGGGGCTTTGGAAACACCATATATTTT